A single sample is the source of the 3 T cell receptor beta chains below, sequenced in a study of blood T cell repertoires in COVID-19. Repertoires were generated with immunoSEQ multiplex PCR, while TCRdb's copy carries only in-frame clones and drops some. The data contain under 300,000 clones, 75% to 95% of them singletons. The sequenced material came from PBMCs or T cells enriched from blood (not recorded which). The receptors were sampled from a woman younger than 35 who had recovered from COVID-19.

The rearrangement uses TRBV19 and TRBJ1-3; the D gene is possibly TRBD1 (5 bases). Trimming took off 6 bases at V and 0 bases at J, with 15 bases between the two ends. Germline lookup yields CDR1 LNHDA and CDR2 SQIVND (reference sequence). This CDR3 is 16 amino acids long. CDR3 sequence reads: CASRGGGRPSGNTIYF. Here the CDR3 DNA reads TGTGCCAGTAGGGGGGGAGGCAGGCCCTCTGGAAACACCATATATTTT.

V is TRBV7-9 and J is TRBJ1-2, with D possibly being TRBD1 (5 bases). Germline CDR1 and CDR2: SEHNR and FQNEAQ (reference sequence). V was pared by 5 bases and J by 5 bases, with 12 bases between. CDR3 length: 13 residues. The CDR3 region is CASSPPTVYGYTF. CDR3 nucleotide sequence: TGTGCCAGCAGCCCCCCGACAGTGTATGGCTACACCTTC.

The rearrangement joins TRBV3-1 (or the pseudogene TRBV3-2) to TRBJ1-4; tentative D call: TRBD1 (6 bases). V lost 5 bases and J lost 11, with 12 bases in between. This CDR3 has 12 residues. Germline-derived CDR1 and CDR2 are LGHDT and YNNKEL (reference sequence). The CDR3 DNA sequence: TGTGCCAGCAGCTCAGGGGCGCGGAAACTGTTTTTT. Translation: CASSSGARKLFF.